This is a list of T cell receptor beta chains from one sample in a study of blood T cell repertoires in COVID-19. Libraries were prepared by immunoSEQ multiplex PCR; TCRdb keeps only in-frame clonotypes and omits some of them. The sample lists some 110,000 clones; approximately 87% were seen once. Source material: peripheral blood. These receptors were obtained from a young man with acute or convalescent COVID-19. CDR3s include the opening cysteine and the closing phenylalanine or tryptophan. A row's size may be missing; if present it is once, few, many or a size class.

j_call	v_call	cdr3_length	clone_size	cdr3_aa
TRBJ2-7	TRBV6-2/TRBV6-3	15	NA	CASSTPLAGVGEQYF
TRBJ2-1	TRBV27	15	NA	CASTDLPSGYNEQFF
TRBJ2-1	TRBV5-1	16	NA	CASRGTRGYPYNEQFF
TRBJ1-2	TRBV6-2/TRBV6-3	13	few	CASSLGQVYGYTF
TRBJ1-5	TRBV6-1	18	NA	CASSEPGQYSYSNQPQHF
TRBJ2-7	TRBV6-2/TRBV6-3	12	NA	CASSNRGYEQYF
TRBJ1-5	TRBV30	12	NA	CAWSTTGGPQHF
TRBJ2-5	TRBV19	14	NA	CASSESGGQETQYF
TRBJ1-3	TRBV9	14	NA	CASSRGHDGNTIYF
TRBJ2-7	TRBV21-1	18	NA	CASSKGPGQSKGAYEQYF
TRBJ1-4	TRBV9	14	NA	CASSGDRADEKLFF
TRBJ1-2	TRBV6-6	13	NA	CASSPDRNYGYTF
TRBJ2-1	TRBV7-6	16	NA	CASSSGTSGLYNEQFF
TRBJ1-4	TRBV6-5	15	once	CASSSPGLTNEKLFF
TRBJ1-1	TRBV5-1	14	NA	CASSLDRWDTEAFF
TRBJ2-3	TRBV15	12	NA	CATSRNLDTQYF
TRBJ1-1	TRBV29-1	16	NA	CSVVLAGGGSTTEAFF
TRBJ1-5	TRBV4-2	15	NA	CASSQERRTEQPQHF
TRBJ1-5	TRBV19	16	NA	CASSGLRRGRGQPQHF
TRBJ2-7	TRBV30	16	once	CAWSSGTLGQASEQYF
TRBJ1-1	TRBV5-1	13	NA	CASSLGQTTEAFF
TRBJ1-1	TRBV30	14	NA	CAWSVLGMNTEAFF
TRBJ2-7	TRBV9	15	NA	CASSAAGTPAYEQYF
TRBJ1-1	TRBV6-5	15	NA	CASSRGGQGATEAFF
TRBJ2-1	TRBV12-3/TRBV12-4	11	NA	CASSFSYEQFF
TRBJ2-2	TRBV18	16	NA	CASSPPDRTATGELFF
TRBJ1-2	TRBV7-6	14	NA	CASSLEEGAGGYTF
TRBJ2-1	TRBV2	16	NA	CASRENSGDNYNEQFF
TRBJ2-7	TRBV16	17	NA	CASSTGMLGLAFSEQYF
TRBJ1-2	TRBV6-5	13	NA	CASSYGPHYGYTF
TRBJ2-3	TRBV4-1	16	NA	CASSQGRERGTDTQYF
TRBJ1-6	TRBV30	16	few	CAWRTGEGLWNTPLHF
TRBJ1-1	TRBV6-5	14	NA	CASSYPDLTGEAFF
TRBJ1-1	TRBV13	13	NA	CASSLGMATEAFF
TRBJ1-2	TRBV18	15	once	CASSSTTGTGSGYTF
TRBJ1-1	TRBV19	16	few	CASSLKGARVFTEAFF
TRBJ2-2	TRBV10-2	14	once	CASARAEGAGELFF
TRBJ1-2	TRBV5-5	19	NA	CASSLEGVTGGSSPYGYTF
TRBJ1-2	TRBV28	13	once	CASSLQGAYGYTF
TRBJ1-5	TRBV27	13	NA	CASRRDSNQPQHF